This T cell receptor (beta chain) was identified during a study of T cell clonality in common variable immunodeficiency. Study results and limitations: Shared TCRbeta clones were fewer between CVID subjects than controls. CVID subjects showed higher TCRbeta clonality than healthy controls. In common variable immunodeficiency, TCR beta chains reportedly carried fewer deletions and N-nucleotide insertions.

Caucasian heritage predominated among both patients and controls. Sequenced by immunoSEQ multiplex PCR; TCRdb stores in-frame clones only, minus some. Listed for the sample are about 52,000 clones, none seen a single time. This CDR3 is built from 15 residues. Trimming took 6 bases from V and 4 from J; bases not matched to a gene: 13. Germline V gene data show CDR1 as SGHRS and CDR2 as YFSETQ. Notes on this clone: Antigen: not known. The read terminates 3 residues ahead of where the CDR3 ends, so the germline J gene completes it.

The receptor was derived from a person between 18 and 69 years old in good health. V is TRBV5-1 and J is TRBJ2-7; 7 bases fit TRBD1. Source material: peripheral blood mononuclear cells. The covered CDR3 bases are TGCGCCAGCACCCCTAGGTGGGGGACAGAGTACGAG. This sequence encodes CASTPRWGTEYE. The full CDR3 reads CASTPRWGTEYEQYF. The full variable domain, with the rest looked up from reference TRBV5-1 and TRBJ2-7, is KAGVTQTPRYLIKTRGQQVTLSCSPISGHRSVSWYQQTPGQGLQFLFEYFSETQRNKGNFPGRFSGRQFSNSRSEMNVSTLELGDSALYLCASTPRWGTEYEQYFGPGTRLTVT.